This T cell receptor beta chain derives from a study of metastatic and nonmetastatic thyroid tumors. The CDR3 has 14 amino acids. V was pared by 6 bases and J by 7 bases, with 8 bases of the junction left unmatched. Looked up from germline, CDR1 is MNHNS and CDR2 is SASEGT. All patients were treatment-naive before thyroid surgery. Per the original methods: For papillary thyroid cancer, a distant-metastasis classifier was constructed from CDR3 differences observed across clinicopathological groups. Via MiXCR, TCRdb re-called the PCR reads. It is TCRdb's table, rather than the study itself, that gives the V and J calls and clone size. The top ten hold roughly 15% of the sample, which has tens of thousands of clones, 20% to 25% seen once.

This chain connects TRBV6-1 to TRBJ2-2; 7 bases agree with TRBD2. The sequence came from a female donor with papillary thyroid cancer or a benign thyroid nodule (not recorded which). Some clones in this sample may be carry-over from other donors' samples. The source material was tumor tissue. CDR3 protein: CASRGREYSGELFF. CDR3 sequence (DNA): TGTGCCAGCAGGGGGCGGGAGTACAGCGGGGAGCTGTTTTTT.